This paragraph covers one T cell receptor (beta chain) sequence. The sample originates from a study of blood T cell repertoires in COVID-19. Study-level background: There were acute and convalescent COVID-19 samples, and they came from the United States, Italy and Spain. In each case, the material was cDNA or gDNA derived from T cells, B-cell-depleted T cells, or PBMCs.

Germline V lookup: CDR1 SGDLS, CDR2 YYNGEE. The CDR3 totals 13 residues. The V gene lost 3 bases and the J gene lost 1 base, with 7 bases spanning the gap. As handled by the study authors: Amplification with reference gene primers provided the estimates of nucleated cell counts. Assay used: immunoSEQ multiplex PCR; TCRdb lists only in-frame clones, some missing. V, J and clone size are those of that table, while D and trimming were read from the DNA. The sample lists some 340,000 clones; around four fifths were seen once. The receptor was isolated from a man aged 30 to 45 with active or convalescent COVID-19. V is TRBV9 and J is TRBJ1-1; no definite D call. The sequencing input was peripheral blood. In nucleotides, the CDR3 is TGTGCCAGCAGCGAAACTCGGAACACTGAAGCTTTCTTT. It yields the protein CASSETRNTEAFF.